This entry lists 11 T cell receptor beta chains sequenced from one sample in a study of cytotoxic CD8 clonotypes in ibrutinib-treated CLL. The data were produced by immunoSEQ multiplex PCR, yet TCRdb's version contains in-frame clones alone and is incomplete. The sample records tens of thousands of clones, just over 90% being singletons. Sequencing was performed on PBMCs, taken after 12 months of ibrutinib treatment. The receptors derive from a human donor with chronic lymphocytic leukemia.

This chain links TRBV5-4 with TRBJ2-1; tentative D call: TRBD2 (6 bases). This CDR3 is built from 18 residues. Germline CDR1 and CDR2: SGHNT and YYREEE (reference sequence). V was cut by 0 bases and J by 15 bases, with 31 bases left in between. Here the CDR3 DNA reads TGTGCCAGCAGCTTGGGGGGACCAACGGCGGGATTTGGTATTGGTTGGTTCTTC. Translating it yields CASSLGGPTAGFGIGWFF.

The rearrangement uses TRBV19 and TRBJ1-2; TRBD1 agrees at 12 bases. Germline V gene data show CDR1 as LNHDA and CDR2 as SQIVND (reference sequence). V lost 9 bases to trimming and J lost 2 bases; unmatched junction nucleotides: 10. The CDR3 covers 16 residues. The CDR3: CASRGGTGGRNYGYTF. The CDR3 DNA follows: TGTGCCAGCCGGGGCGGGACAGGGGGCCGGAACTATGGCTACACCTTC.

This rearrangement joins TRBV11-3 to TRBJ2-1, with 10 bases aligning to TRBD2. Unmatched junction bases numbered 7, after V lost 5 bases and J lost 9 bases. The length of the CDR3 is 14 residues. Germline values: CDR1 SGHNT, CDR2 YENEEA. CDR3 in DNA: TGTGCCAGCAGCGGTACTAGCGGGGCCAGTGAGCAGTTCTTC. This gives the protein CASSGTSGASEQFF.

The chain employs TRBV6-5 and TRBJ1-1; tentative D call: TRBD1 (5 bases). There are 16 residues in the CDR3. Germline loops: CDR1 MNHEY, CDR2 SVGAGI. The V end was cut by 0 bases, the J end by 1 base, with 12 bases between. CDR3 sequence (DNA): TGTGCCAGCAGTTACTCGTCGCGCGGGACGAACACTGAAGCTTTCTTT. Amino acid sequence: CASSYSSRGTNTEAFF.

CDR3 sequence (DNA): TGTGCCAGCACCAACCTAGCGGGAGCCTACGAGCAGTACTTC. It specifies CASTNLAGAYEQYF. This chain connects TRBV6-6 to TRBJ2-7, with 10 nucleotides matching TRBD2. CDR1 is MNHNY and CDR2 is SVGAGI in the germline V gene (reference sequence). Germline trimming cut 7 bases from V and 2 bases from J; bases unmatched to any gene: 5. This CDR3 has 14 residues.

The J gene is TRBJ2-2, the V gene TRBV19; D might be TRBD1 (6 bases). Germline loops: CDR1 LNHDA, CDR2 SQIVND (reference sequence). V dropped 2 bases and J dropped 1 base, with 11 bases sitting between them. This CDR3 comprises 16 residues. CDR3 nucleotides: TGTGCCAGTAGTATACCCGGCAGGGGGAACACCGGGGAGCTGTTTTTT. Translation gives CASSIPGRGNTGELFF.

J is TRBJ1-1 and V is TRBV10-3; D not resolved. The CDR3 covers 11 residues. Germline assignment: CDR1 ENHRY and CDR2 SYGVKD. V was pared by 4 bases and J by 7 bases, with 7 bases between. DNA for the CDR3: TGTGCCATCAGTGGCGGTAATGAAGCTTTCTTT. This translates into CAISGGNEAFF.

The chain recombines TRBV28 with TRBJ2-7; D is undetermined. This CDR3 is built from 12 residues. Trimming removed 4 bases from V and 3 bases from J, with 7 bases in between. Germline-derived CDR1 and CDR2 are MDHEN and SYDVKM. CDR3 in DNA: TGTGCCAGCAGTTCGGGTGTCTACGAGCAGTACTTC. Translation: CASSSGVYEQYF.

V and J are TRBV19 and TRBJ2-6; D is possibly TRBD1 (5 bases). Germline V lookup: CDR1 LNHDA, CDR2 SQIVND (reference sequence). Trimming left V 6 bases short and J 1 base short, with 13 bases between. This CDR3 region has 16 residues. The CDR3 spells CASSKTATSGANVLTF. As DNA, the CDR3 is TGTGCCAGTAGCAAGACAGCAACATCTGGGGCCAACGTCCTGACTTTC.

V usage is TRBV9 and J usage is TRBJ1-2, with D possibly matching TRBD1 (5 bases). Trimming left V 3 bases short and J 4 bases short, with 13 bases between. Germline CDR1 and CDR2: SGDLS and YYNGEE. CDR3 length equals 14 residues. The CDR3 DNA follows: TGTGCCAGCAGCGCCACTACAGGAATCTATGGCTACACCTTC. It translates to CASSATTGIYGYTF.

Only a few counts were recorded for this clone. The CDR3 here is CASSEAGGTGSDTQYF. CDR3 DNA sequence: TGTGCCAGCAGTGAAGCGGGCGGGACGGGAAGCGATACGCAGTATTTT. The V call is TRBV6-1, the J call TRBJ2-3, with D possibly matching TRBD2 (6 bases). Trimming removed 0 bases from V and 6 bases from J, with 16 bases in between. The CDR3 consists of 16 residues. Looked up from germline, CDR1 is MNHNS and CDR2 is SASEGT.